This T cell receptor (beta chain) was sequenced for a study of shared T cell receptors in the human thymus. The length of the CDR3 is 15 residues. The V end was cut by 1 base, the J end by 0 bases, with 10 bases between. CDR1 and CDR2 from the germline V gene are SGHNT and YYREEE (reference sequence). Assay used: immunoSEQ multiplex PCR; TCRdb lists only in-frame clones, some missing. The sample gives hundreds of thousands of clones, around three quarters of which show up once; around 0.013% is in the top ten. The same data also contributed to another study, on human thymus T cells. That investigation notes: Apparent bias marked the V and J gene usage of thymic and blood repertoires.

Sequencing was performed on thymocytes. The clonotype comes from a boy younger than two with a congenital heart defect. The chain links TRBV5-4 to TRBJ1-2; tentative D call: TRBD1 (5 bases). Here the CDR3 reads CASSLPGATNYGYTF. CDR3 nucleotide sequence: TGTGCCAGCAGCTTGCCTGGGGCGACTAACTATGGCTACACCTTC.